This T cell receptor (beta chain) was recorded in a study of blood T cell repertoires in COVID-19. Overall study context: Samples of COVID-19 (acute and convalescent) were obtained from the United States, Italy and Spain. PBMCs, B-cell-depleted T cells, or T cells were the source of the cDNA or gDNA that made up the material.

In the original workflow: Reference gene primer amplification gave nucleated cell count estimates. Some clones are missing from TCRdb's copy, which holds only in-frame ones; the method was immunoSEQ multiplex PCR. V and J calls plus clone size are reproduced from that table; the DNA served to infer D and trimming. The repertoire holds 390,000 or so clones, with 90% as singletons. This TCR derives from a man aged 18 to 30 with active or convalescent COVID-19. The specimen was peripheral blood.

The CDR3 DNA sequence: TGTGCCAGCAGTAACTGGACAGAAGGGAGCTCTGGAAACACCATATATTTT. Protein sequence: CASSNWTEGSSGNTIYF. This rearrangement joins TRBV21-1 to TRBJ1-3; the table's TRBD1 call for D was not verified on the DNA. TRBV21-1 is labeled a pseudogene. This CDR3 is built from 17 residues.